This TCR beta chain was sequenced during a study of blood T cell repertoires in COVID-19. Study at large: From the United States, Italy and Spain came samples of acute and convalescent COVID-19. Sources were T cells, B-cell-depleted T cells, or PBMCs; the material itself was cDNA or gDNA.

V was clipped by 7 bases and J by 4 bases, with 14 bases between them. Germline CDR1 and CDR2: SQVTM and ANQGSEA. CDR3 length equals 13 residues. This clone appeared a few times. Under the authors' procedure: From reference gene primer amplification, estimates of nucleated cell counts were derived. Generated by immunoSEQ multiplex PCR, the TCRdb table keeps only in-frame clones and is missing some. V, J and clone size derive from that table, while D and trimming were established from the DNA sequence. The sample consists of around 140,000 clones, roughly 84% of them appearing once. The TCR comes from a human donor in a cohort sampled during active COVID-19. The sequencing sample was made of peripheral blood. The chain employs TRBV29-1 and TRBJ1-3; D is undetermined. This CDR3 is CSAERVSGNTIYF. Here the CDR3 DNA reads TGCAGCGCAGAGAGGGTGAGCGGAAACACCATATATTTT.